This TCR beta chain was profiled in a study of shared clonotypes between healthy human individuals. From germline, CDR1 is LGHNA and CDR2 YSLEER. The J segment lost 8 bases and the V segment lost 4 bases, leaving 3 bases of the junction unmatched. There are 14 residues in the CDR3. Study-level points and caveats: Memory subsets generally showed lower estimated richness than naive subsets.

On this clone: What it binds is unknown.

It was about 210 ng DNA, 25,000 to 35,000 T cell genomes, that sorted-subset replicate PCRs used. Here immunoSEQ multiplex PCR was the method, and the copy in TCRdb shows in-frame clones only, minus some. The sample includes some 2.4 million clones, over 85% seen only once; the top ten take approximately 0.37%. The chain carries TRBV4-3 and TRBJ2-1; 12 bases align to TRBD2. The origin of this receptor is a man between 18 and 35 years old in good health. Some clones in this sample may be carry-over from other donors' samples. Source material: naive CD4+ T cells from PBMCs. Documented subset: CD45RA+ positively selected. CDR3 protein: CASSPGLAGDEQFF. CDR3 DNA: TGCGCCAGCAGCCCGGGACTAGCGGGCGATGAGCAGTTCTTC.